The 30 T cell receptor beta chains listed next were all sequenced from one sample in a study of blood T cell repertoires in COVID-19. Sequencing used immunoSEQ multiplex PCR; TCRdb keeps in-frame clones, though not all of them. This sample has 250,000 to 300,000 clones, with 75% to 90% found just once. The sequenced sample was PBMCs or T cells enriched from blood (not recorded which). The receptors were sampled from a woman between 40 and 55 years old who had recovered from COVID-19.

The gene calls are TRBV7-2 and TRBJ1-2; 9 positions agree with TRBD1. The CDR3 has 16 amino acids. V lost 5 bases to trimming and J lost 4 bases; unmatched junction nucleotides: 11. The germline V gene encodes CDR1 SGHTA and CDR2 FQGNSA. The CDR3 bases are TGTGCCAGCAGCCCATCCGGGACAGGGTCAGTCTATGGCTACACCTTC. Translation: CASSPSGTGSVYGYTF.

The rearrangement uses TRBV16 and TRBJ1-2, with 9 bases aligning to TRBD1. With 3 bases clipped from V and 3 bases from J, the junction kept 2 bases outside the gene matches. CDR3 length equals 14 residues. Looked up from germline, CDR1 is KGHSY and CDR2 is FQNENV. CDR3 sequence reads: CASSQDRGYYGYTF. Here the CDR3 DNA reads TGTGCCAGCAGCCAGGACAGGGGCTACTATGGCTACACCTTC.

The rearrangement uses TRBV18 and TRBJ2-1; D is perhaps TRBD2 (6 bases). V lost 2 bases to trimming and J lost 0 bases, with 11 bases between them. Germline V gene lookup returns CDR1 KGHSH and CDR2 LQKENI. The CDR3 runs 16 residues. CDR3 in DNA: TGTGCCAGCTCACCAAGGGAGGATAACTCCTACAATGAGCAGTTCTTC. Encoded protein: CASSPREDNSYNEQFF.

Here the CDR3 reads CASSLIISGELFF. As DNA, the CDR3 is TGTGCCAGCAGCTTAATTATTAGTGGGGAGCTGTTTTTT. V usage is TRBV7-3 and J usage is TRBJ2-2; D is unclear. The V end lost 1 base, the J end lost 8 bases, and 8 bases lay between the germline ends. Germline-derived CDR1 and CDR2 are SGHTA and FQGTGA. The CDR3 loop spans 13 amino acids.

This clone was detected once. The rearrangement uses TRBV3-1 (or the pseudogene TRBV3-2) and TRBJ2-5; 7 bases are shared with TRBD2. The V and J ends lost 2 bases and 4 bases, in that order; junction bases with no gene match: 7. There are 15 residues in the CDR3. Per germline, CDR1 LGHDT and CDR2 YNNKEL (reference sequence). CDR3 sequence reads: CASSQLAAPGETQYF. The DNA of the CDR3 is TGTGCCAGCAGCCAACTAGCGGCTCCTGGAGAGACCCAGTACTTC.

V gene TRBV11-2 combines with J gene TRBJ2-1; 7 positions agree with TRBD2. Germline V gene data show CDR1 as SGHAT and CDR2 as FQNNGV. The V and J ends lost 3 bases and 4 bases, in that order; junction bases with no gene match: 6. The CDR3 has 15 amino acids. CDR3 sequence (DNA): TGTGCCAGCAGCTTCGTGGGAGGGCCGTACAATGAGCAGTTCTTC. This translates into CASSFVGGPYNEQFF.

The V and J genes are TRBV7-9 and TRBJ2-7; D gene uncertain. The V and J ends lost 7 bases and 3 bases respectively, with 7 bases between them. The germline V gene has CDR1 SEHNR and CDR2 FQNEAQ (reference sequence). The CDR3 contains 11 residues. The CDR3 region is CASTIIYEQYF. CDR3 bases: TGTGCCAGCACCATAATCTACGAGCAGTACTTC.

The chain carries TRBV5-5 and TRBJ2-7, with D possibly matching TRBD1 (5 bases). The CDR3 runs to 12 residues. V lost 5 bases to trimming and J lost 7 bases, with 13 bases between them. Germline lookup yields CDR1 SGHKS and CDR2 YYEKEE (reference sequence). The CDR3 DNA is TGTGCCAGCAGTCAGACAGTCTGGGAGCAGTACTTC. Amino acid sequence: CASSQTVWEQYF.

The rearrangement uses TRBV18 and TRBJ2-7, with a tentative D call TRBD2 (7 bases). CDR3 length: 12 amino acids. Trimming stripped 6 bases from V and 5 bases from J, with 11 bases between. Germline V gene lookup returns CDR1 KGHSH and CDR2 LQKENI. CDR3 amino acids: CASSRGGDEQYF. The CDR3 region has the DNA TGTGCCAGCTCCCGAGGGGGGGACGAGCAGTACTTC.

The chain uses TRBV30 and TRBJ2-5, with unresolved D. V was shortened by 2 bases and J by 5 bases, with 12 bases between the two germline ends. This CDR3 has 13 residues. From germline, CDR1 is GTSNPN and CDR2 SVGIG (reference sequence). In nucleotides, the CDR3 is TGTGCCTGGAGTTCGACACTTGTGGAGACCCAGTACTTC. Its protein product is CAWSSTLVETQYF. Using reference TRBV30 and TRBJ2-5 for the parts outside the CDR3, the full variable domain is SQTIHQWPATLVQPVGSPLSLECTVEGTSNPNLYWYRQAAGRGLQLLFYSVGIGQISSEVPQNLSASRPQDRQFILSSKKLLLSDSGFYLCAWSSTLVETQYFGPGTRLLVL.

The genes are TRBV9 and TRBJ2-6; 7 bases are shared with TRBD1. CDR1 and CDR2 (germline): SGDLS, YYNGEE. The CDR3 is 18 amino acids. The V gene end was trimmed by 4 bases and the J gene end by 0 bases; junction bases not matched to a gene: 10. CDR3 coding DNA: TGTGCCAGCAGCTTTCGGGACAGAGGAGGCTCTGGGGCCAACGTCCTGACTTTC. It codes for CASSFRDRGGSGANVLTF.

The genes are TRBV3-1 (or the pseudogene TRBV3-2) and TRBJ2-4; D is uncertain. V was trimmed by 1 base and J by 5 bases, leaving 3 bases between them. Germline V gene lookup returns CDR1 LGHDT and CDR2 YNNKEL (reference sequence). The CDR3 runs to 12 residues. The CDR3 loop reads CASSQVENIQYF. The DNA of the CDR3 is TGTGCCAGCAGCCAAGTAGAAAACATTCAGTACTTC.

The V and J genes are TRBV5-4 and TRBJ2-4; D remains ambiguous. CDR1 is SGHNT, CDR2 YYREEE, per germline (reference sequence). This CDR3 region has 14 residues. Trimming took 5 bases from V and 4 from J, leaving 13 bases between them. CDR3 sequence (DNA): TGTGCCAGCAGGGCGTGGAGTATTAAAAACATTCAGTACTTC. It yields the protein CASRAWSIKNIQYF.

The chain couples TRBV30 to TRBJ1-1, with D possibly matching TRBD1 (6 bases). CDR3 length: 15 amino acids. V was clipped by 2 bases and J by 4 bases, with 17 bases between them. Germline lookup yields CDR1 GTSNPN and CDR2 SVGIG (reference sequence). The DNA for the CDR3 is TGTGCCTGGAGTCGGTGGTCGGGACAAATCACTGAAGCTTTCTTT. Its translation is CAWSRWSGQITEAFF.

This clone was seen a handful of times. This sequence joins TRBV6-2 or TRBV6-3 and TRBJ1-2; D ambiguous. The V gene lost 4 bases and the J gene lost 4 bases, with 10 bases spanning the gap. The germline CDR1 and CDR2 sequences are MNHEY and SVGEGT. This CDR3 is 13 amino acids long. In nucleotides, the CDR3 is TGTGCCAGCAGTTTCAATCCACTCTATGGCTACACCTTC. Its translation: CASSFNPLYGYTF.

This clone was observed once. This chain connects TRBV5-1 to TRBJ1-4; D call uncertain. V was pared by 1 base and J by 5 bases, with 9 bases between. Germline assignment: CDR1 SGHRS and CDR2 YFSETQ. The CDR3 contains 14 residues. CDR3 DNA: TGCGCCAGCAGCTTGACAGTGACCAATGAAAAACTGTTTTTT. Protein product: CASSLTVTNEKLFF.

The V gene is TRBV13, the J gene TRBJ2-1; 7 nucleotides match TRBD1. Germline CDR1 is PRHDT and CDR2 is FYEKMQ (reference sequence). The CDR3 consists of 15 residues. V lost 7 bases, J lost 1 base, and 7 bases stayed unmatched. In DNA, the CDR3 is TGTGCCAGCACCTGGGGACAGATTTCCTACAATGAGCAGTTCTTC. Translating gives CASTWGQISYNEQFF.

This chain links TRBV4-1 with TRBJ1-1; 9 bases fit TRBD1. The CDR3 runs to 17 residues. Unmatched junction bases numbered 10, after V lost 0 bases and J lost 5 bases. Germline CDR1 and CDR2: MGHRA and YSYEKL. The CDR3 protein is CASSQDGGTGPRTEAFF. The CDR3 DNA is TGCGCCAGCAGCCAAGATGGAGGGACAGGGCCAAGAACTGAAGCTTTCTTT.

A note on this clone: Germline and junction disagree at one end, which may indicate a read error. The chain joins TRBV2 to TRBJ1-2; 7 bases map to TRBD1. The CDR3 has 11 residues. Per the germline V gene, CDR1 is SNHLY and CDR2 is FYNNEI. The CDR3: CASSGRQGNPF. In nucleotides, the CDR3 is TGTGCCAGCAGTGGACGACAGGGTAATCCCTTC.

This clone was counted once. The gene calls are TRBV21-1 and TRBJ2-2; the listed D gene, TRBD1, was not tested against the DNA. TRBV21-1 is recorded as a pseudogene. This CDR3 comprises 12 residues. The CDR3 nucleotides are TGTGCCAGCAGTACAGGATCCGGGGAGCTGTTTTTT. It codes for CASSTGSGELFF.

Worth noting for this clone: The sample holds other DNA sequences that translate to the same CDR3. The CDR3 spells CASSSGLSSTDTQYF. CDR3 sequence (DNA): TGCGCCAGCAGCTCTGGACTATCTAGCACAGATACGCAGTATTTT. The V call is TRBV5-1, the J call TRBJ2-3, with D maybe TRBD2 (6 bases). The V end lost 3 bases, the J end lost 0 bases, and 11 bases lay between the germline ends. The CDR3 length is 15 residues. Germline V gives CDR1 SGHRS, CDR2 YFSETQ.

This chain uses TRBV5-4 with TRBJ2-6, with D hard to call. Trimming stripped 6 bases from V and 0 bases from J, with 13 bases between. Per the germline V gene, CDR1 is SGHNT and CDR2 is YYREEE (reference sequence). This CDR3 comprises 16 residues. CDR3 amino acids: CASTYSRSSGANVLTF. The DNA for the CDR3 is TGTGCCAGCACCTATAGTAGGAGCTCTGGGGCCAACGTCCTGACTTTC.

The CDR3 DNA sequence: TGTGCCAGCTCACCCCCGACGGGAAAGCAACAGAATGGCTACACCTTC. Translated: CASSPPTGKQQNGYTF. J is TRBJ1-2 and V is TRBV18; D unresolved. Per germline, CDR1 KGHSH and CDR2 LQKENI. This CDR3 is built from 16 residues. Trimming removed 3 bases at V and 6 bases at J, with 20 bases between.

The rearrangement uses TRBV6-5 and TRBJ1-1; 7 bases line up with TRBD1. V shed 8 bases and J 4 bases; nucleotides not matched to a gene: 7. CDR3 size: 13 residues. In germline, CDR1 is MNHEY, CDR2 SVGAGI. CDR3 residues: CASRTGEVTEAFF. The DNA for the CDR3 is TGTGCCAGCCGAACAGGGGAGGTCACTGAAGCTTTCTTT.

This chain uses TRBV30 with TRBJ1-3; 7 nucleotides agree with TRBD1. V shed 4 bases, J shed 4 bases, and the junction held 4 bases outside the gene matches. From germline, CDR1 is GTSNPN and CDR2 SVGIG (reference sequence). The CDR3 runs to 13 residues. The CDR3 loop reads CAWKGAGGNTIYF. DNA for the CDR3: TGTGCCTGGAAGGGGGCGGGAGGAAACACCATATATTTT.

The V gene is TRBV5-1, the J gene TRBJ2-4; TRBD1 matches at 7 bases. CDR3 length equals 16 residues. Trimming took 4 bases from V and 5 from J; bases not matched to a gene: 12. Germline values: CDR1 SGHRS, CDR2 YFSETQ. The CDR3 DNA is TGCGCCAGCAGCCCGGTCAGGGGGAATCAGGAAAACATTCAGTACTTC. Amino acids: CASSPVRGNQENIQYF.

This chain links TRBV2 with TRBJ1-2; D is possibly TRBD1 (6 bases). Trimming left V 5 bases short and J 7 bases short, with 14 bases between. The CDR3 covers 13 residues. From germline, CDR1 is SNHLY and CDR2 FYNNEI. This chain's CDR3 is CASSLRQDSGYTF. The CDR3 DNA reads TGTGCCAGCAGTCTTAGACAGGATTCTGGCTACACCTTC.

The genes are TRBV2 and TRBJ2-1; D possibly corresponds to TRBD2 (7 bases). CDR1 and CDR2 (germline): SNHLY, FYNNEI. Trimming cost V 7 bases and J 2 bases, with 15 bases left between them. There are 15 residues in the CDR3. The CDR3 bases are TGTGCCAGCACCGACCCGGGGGGCGCCTACAATGAGCAGTTCTTC. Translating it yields CASTDPGGAYNEQFF.

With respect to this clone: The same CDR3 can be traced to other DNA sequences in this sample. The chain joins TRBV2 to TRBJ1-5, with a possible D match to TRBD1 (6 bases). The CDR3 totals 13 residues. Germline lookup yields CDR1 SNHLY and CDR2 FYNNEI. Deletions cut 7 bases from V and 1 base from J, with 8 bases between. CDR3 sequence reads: CASKGDSNQPQHF. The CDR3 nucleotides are TGTGCCAGCAAGGGGGACAGCAATCAGCCCCAGCATTTT.

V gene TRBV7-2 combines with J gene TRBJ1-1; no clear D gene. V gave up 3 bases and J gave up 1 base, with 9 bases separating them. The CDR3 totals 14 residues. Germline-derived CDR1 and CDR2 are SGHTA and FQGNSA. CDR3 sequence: CASSLRVGNTEAFF. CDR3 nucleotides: TGTGCCAGCAGCTTGAGGGTCGGGAACACTGAAGCTTTCTTT.